This T cell receptor (beta chain) was recovered during a study of T cell clonotyping in hematopoietic cell transplantation. This clone showed up just once. Its matching antigen is unknown. This CDR3 has 15 residues. From germline, CDR1 is LGHNA and CDR2 YNFKEQ. V was shortened by 0 bases and J by 4 bases, with 12 bases between the two germline ends. Clones were read by immunoSEQ multiplex PCR, and TCRdb kept only the in-frame ones, dropping some. This sample has approximately 41,000 clones, with around 85% found just once. Specified time point: recipient sample about 28 days before transplant, after cytoreduction. Points from the study as a whole: Higher Inverse Simpson Index values in graft donor and pretransplant recipient predicted broader posttransplant TCR diversity.

The source is a man aged 55 to 70 with acute myeloid leukemia. Some clones in this sample may be carry-over from other donors' samples. The chain has TRBV4-2 and TRBJ1-2, with D unresolved. The sample in question was peripheral blood mononuclear cells, obtained before stem cell transplant. The CDR3 reads CASSQDFGSRYGYTF. The CDR3 DNA follows: TGTGCCAGCAGCCAAGATTTCGGTTCTCGCTATGGCTACACCTTC.